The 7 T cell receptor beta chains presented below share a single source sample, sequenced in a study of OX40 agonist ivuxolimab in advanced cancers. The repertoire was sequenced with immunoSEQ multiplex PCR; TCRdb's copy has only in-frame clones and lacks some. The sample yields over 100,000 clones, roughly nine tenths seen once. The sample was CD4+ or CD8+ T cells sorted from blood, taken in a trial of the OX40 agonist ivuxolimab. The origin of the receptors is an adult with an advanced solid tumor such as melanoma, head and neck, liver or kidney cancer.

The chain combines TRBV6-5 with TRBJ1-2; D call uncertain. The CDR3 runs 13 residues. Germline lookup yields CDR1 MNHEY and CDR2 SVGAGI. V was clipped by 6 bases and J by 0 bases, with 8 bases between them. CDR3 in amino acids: CASRIGSNYGYTF. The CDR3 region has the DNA TGTGCCAGCAGGATAGGATCTAACTATGGCTACACCTTC.

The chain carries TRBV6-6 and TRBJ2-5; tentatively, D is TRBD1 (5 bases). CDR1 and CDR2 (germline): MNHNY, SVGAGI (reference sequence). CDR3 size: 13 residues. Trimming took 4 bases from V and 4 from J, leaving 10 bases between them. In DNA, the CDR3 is TGTGCCAGCAGTTCCGGACACGCAGAGACCCAGTACTTC. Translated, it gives CASSSGHAETQYF.

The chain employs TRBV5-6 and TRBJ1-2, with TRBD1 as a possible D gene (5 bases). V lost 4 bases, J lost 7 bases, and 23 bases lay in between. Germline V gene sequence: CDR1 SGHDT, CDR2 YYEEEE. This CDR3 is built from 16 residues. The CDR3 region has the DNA TGTGCCAGCAGCCTTTCGTCGGGACGGAGAAGGAGTGGCTACACCTTC. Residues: CASSLSSGRRRSGYTF.

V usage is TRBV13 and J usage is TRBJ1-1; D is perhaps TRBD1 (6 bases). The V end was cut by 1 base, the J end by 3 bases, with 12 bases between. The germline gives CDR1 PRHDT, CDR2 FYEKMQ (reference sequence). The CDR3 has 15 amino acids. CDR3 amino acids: CASSLEGGRHTEAFF. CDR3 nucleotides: TGTGCCAGCAGCTTAGAAGGGGGACGGCACACTGAAGCTTTCTTT.

DNA of the CDR3: TGTGCCAGCAGTCTAAGGGTACACTCAGATGGCTACACCTTC. It codes for CASSLRVHSDGYTF. The chain is built from TRBV2 and TRBJ1-2; no clear D. Deletions cut 5 bases from V and 6 bases from J, with 16 bases between. The length of the CDR3 is 14 residues. Germline CDR1 is SNHLY and CDR2 is FYNNEI.

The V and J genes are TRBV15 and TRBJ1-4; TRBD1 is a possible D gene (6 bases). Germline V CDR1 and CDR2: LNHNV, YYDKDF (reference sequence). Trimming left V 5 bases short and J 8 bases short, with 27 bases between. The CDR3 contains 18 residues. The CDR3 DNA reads TGTGCCACCAGCTACCGTGATGGGCCACAGGGCATAGGGGAAAAACTGTTTTTT. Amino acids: CATSYRDGPQGIGEKLFF.

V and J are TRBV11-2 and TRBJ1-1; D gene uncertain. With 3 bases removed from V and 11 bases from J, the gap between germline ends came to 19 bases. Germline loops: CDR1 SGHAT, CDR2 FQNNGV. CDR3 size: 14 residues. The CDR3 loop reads CASSFSRPTPEAFF. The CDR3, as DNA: TGTGCCAGCAGCTTCTCGCGTCCCACCCCAGAGGCTTTCTTT. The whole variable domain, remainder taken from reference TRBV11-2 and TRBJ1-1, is EAGVAQSPRYKIIEKRQSVAFWCNPISGHATLYWYQQILGQGPKLLIQFQNNGVVDDSQLPKDRFSAERLKGVDSTLKIQPAKLEDSAVYLCASSFSRPTPEAFFGQGTRLTVV.